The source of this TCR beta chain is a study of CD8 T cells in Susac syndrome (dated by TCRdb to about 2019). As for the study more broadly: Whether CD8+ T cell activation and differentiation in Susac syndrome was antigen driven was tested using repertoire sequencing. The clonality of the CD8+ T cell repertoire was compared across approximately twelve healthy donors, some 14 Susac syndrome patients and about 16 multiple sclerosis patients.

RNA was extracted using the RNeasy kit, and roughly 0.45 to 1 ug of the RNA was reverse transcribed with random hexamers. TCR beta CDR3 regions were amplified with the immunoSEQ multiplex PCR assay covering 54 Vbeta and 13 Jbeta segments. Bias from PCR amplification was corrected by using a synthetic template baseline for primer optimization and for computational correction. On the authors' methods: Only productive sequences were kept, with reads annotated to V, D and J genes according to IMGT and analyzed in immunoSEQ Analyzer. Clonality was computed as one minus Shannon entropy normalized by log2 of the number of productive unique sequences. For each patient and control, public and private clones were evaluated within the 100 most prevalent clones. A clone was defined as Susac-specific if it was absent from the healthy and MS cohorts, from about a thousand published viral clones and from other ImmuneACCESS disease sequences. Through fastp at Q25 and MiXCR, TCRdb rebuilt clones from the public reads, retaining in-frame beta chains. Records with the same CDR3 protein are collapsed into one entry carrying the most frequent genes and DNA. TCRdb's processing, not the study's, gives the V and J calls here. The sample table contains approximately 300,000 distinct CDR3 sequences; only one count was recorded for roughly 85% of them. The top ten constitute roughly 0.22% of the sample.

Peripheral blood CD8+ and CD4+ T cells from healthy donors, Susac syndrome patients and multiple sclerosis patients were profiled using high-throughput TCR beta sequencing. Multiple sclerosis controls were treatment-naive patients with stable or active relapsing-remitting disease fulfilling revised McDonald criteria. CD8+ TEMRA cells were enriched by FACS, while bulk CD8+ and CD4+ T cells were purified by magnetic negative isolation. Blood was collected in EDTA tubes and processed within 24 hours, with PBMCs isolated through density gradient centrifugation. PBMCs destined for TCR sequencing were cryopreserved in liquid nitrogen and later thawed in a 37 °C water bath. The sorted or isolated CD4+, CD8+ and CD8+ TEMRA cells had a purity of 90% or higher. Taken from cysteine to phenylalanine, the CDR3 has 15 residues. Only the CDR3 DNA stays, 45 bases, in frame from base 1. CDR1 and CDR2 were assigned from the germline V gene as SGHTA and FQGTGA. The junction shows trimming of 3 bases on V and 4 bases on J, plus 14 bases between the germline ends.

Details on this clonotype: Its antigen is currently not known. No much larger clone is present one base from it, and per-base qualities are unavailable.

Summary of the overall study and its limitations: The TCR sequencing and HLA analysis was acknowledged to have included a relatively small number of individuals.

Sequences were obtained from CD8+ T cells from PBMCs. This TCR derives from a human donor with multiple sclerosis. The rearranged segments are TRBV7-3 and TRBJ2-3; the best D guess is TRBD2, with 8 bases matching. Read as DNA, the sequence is TGTGCCAGCAGCTTCTTAGCGGGACAGTCAGATACGCAGTATTTT. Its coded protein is CASSFLAGQSDTQYF.